This TCR beta chain appears in the sequencing data of a study of blood T cell repertoires in COVID-19. The CDR3 spans 11 residues. Per the germline V gene, CDR1 is MDHEN and CDR2 is SYDVKM. TCRdb's table, derived via immunoSEQ multiplex PCR, lists solely in-frame clones and lacks some. The sample consists of about 250,000 clones, roughly 85% of them appearing once. Input material: peripheral blood. The TCR originated in a man aged 18 to 30 with active or convalescent COVID-19. V usage is TRBV28 and J usage is TRBJ1-1; 7 bases map to TRBD1. As DNA, the CDR3 is TGTGTCGCGAGGCAGGGGGCTGAAGCTTTCTTT. Amino acid sequence: CVARQGAEAFF.